This T cell receptor (beta chain) was obtained from a study of blood T cell repertoires in COVID-19. Across the whole study: T cells, B-cell-depleted T cells, or PBMCs provided the cDNA or gDNA that served as material.

Germline CDR1 LGHDT, CDR2 YNNKEL (reference sequence). Trimming removed 3 bases from V and 0 bases from J; junction bases left unmatched: 2. The CDR3 is 15 residues long. Data came from immunoSEQ multiplex PCR; TCRdb stores just in-frame clones and leaves some out. Of 90,000 to 110,000 clones listed, 80% to 90% were seen once; the top ten hold under 8%. The sequenced sample was peripheral blood. This chain links TRBV3-1 (or the pseudogene TRBV3-2) with TRBJ1-3; 7 nucleotides match TRBD1. The receptor was isolated from an elderly woman with active or convalescent COVID-19. CDR3 DNA: TGTGCCAGCAGCCACAGGGGGAACTCTGGAAACACCATATATTTT. It translates to CASSHRGNSGNTIYF.